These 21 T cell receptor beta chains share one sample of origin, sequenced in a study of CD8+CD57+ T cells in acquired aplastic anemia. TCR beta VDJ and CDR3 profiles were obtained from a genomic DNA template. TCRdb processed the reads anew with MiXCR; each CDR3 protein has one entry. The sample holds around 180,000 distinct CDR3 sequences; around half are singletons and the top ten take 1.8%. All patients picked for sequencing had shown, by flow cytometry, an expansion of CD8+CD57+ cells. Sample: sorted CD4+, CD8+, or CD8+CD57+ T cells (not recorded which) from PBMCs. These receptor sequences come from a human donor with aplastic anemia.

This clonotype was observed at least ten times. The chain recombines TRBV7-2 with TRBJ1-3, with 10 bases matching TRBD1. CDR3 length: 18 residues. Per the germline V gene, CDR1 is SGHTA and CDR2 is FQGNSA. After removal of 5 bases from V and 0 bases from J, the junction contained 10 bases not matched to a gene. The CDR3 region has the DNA TGTGCCAGCAGCAGGCGAGGGACAGGGGCCTTCTCTGGAAACACCATATATTTT. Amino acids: CASSRRGTGAFSGNTIYF.

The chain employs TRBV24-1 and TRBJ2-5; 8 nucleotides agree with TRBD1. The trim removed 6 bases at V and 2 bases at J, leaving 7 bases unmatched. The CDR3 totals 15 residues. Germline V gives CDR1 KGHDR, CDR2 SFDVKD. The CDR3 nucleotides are TGTGCCACCAGTAACTCCAGACAGGGGCAAGAGACCCAGTACTTC. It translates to CATSNSRQGQETQYF.

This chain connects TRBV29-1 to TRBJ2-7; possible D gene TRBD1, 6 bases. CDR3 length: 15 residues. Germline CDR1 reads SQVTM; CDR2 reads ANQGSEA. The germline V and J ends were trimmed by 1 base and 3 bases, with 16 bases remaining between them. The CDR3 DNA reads TGCAGCGTTGAAGCGCCGACAGGAACCCTCTACGAGCAGTACTTC. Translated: CSVEAPTGTLYEQYF.

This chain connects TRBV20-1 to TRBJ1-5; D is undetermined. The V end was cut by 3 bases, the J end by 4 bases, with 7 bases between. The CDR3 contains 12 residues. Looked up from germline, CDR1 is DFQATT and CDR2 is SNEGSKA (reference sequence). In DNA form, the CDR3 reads TGCAGTGCTAGTAACATTAATCAGCCCCAGCATTTT. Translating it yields CSASNINQPQHF.

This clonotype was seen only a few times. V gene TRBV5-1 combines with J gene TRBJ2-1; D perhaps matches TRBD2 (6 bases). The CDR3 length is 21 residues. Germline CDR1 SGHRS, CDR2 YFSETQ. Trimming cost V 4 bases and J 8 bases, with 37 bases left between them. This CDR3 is CASSPQGREGTSAPRTYEQFF. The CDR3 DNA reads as TGCGCCAGCAGCCCTCAAGGGAGAGAAGGGACTTCCGCCCCAAGAACTTATGAGCAGTTCTTC.

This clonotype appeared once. The DNA for the CDR3 is TGCAGACGGACGGAAGAGACCCAGTACTTC. It encodes CRRTEETQYF. The J gene is TRBJ2-5, the V gene TRBV29-1; D ambiguous. From germline, CDR1 is SQVTM and CDR2 ANQGSEA. This CDR3 region has 10 residues.

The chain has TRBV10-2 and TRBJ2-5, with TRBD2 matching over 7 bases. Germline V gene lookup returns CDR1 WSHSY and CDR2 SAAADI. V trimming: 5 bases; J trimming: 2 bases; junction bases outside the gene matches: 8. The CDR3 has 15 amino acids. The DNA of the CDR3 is TGCGCCAGCAGTACGCCGGGGGGAGGGCAAGAGACCCAGTACTTC. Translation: CASSTPGGGQETQYF.

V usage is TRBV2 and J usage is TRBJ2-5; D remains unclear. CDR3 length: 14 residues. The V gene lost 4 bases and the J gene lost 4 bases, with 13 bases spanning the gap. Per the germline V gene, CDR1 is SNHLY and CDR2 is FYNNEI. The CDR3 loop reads CASSVILVGETQYF. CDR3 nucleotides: TGTGCCAGCAGTGTAATATTGGTTGGAGAGACCCAGTACTTC.

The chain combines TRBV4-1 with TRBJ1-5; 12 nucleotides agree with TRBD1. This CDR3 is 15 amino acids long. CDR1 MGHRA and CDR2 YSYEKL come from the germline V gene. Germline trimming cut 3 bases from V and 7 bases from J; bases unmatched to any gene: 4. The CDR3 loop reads CASSQGQGAGQPQHF. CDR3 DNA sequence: TGCGCCAGCAGCCAGGGACAGGGGGCTGGACAGCCCCAGCATTTT.

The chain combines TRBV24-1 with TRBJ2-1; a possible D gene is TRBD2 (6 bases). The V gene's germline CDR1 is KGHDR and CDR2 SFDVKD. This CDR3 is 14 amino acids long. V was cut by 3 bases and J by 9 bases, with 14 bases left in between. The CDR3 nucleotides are TGTGCCACCAGTGATCCCGGGAAAGCGGGTGAGCAGTTCTTC. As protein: CATSDPGKAGEQFF.

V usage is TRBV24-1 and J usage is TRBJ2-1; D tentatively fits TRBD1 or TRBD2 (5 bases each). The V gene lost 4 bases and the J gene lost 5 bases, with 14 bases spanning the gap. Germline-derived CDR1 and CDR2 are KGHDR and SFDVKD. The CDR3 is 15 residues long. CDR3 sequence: CATSDGVGTHNEQFF. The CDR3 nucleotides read TGTGCCACCAGTGACGGGGTGGGGACCCACAATGAGCAGTTCTTC.

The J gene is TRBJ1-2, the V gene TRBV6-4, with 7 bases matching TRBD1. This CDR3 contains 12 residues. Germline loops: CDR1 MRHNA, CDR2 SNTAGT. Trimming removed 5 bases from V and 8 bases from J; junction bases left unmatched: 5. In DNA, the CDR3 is TGTGCCAGCAGTACAGGGGATGGAGGCTACACCTTC. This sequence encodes CASSTGDGGYTF.

The CDR3: CASSTRTGGYEQFF. CDR3 in DNA: TGTGCCAGCAGCACCCGGACAGGAGGTTATGAGCAGTTCTTC. The chain links TRBV7-2 to TRBJ2-1; 7 nucleotides align to TRBD1. With V trimmed by 5 bases and J by 8 bases, 9 bases remained unmatched. CDR1 and CDR2 from the germline V gene are SGHTA and FQGNSA. This CDR3 is 14 amino acids long.

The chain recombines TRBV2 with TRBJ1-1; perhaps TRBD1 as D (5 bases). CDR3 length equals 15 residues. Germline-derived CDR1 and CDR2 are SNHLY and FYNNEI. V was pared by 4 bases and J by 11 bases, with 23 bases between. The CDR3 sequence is CASSGHEQEALMAFF. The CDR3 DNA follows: TGTGCCAGCAGTGGTCACGAACAGGAGGCACTGATGGCTTTCTTT.

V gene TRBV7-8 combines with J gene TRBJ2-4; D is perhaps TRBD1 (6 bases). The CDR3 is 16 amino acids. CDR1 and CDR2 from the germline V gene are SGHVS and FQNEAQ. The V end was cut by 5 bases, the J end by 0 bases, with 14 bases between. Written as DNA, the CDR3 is TGTGCCAGCAGCCCCCACAGGGTACTAGCCAAAAACATTCAGTACTTC. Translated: CASSPHRVLAKNIQYF.

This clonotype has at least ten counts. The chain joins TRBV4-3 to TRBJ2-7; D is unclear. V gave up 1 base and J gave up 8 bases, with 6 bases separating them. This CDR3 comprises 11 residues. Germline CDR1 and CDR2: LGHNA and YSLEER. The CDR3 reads CASSQGYQQYF. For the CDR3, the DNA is TGCGCCAGCAGCCAAGGGTACCAGCAGTACTTC.

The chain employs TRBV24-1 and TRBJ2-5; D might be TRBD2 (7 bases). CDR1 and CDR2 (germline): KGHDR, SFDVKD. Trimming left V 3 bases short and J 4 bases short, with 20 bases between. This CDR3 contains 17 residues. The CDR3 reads CATSDAGDGGAGETQYF. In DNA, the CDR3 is TGTGCCACCAGTGATGCCGGGGATGGGGGGGCAGGAGAGACCCAGTACTTC.

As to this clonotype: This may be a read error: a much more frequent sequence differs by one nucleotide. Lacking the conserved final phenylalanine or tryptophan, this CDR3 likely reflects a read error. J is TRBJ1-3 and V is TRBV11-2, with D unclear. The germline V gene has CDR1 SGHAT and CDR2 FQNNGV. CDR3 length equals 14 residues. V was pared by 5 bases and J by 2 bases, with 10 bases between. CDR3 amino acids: CASSRDRPGNTIYS. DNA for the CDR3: TGTGCCAGCAGCCGTGATCGTCCTGGAAACACCATATATTCT.

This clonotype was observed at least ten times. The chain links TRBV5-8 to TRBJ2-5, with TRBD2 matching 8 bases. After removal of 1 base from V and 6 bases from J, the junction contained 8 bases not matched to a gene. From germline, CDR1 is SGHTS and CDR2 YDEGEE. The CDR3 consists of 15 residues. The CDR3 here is CASSLSGSARKTQYF. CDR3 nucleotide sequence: TGTGCCAGCAGCTTGAGCGGGAGTGCTCGCAAGACCCAGTACTTC.

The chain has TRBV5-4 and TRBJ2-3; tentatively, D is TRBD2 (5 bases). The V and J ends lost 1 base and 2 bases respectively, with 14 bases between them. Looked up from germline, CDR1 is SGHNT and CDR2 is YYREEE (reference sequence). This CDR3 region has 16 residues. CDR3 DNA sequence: TGTGCCAGCAGCTTGTTTGGTAGCGTACACACAGATACGCAGTATTTT. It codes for CASSLFGSVHTDTQYF.

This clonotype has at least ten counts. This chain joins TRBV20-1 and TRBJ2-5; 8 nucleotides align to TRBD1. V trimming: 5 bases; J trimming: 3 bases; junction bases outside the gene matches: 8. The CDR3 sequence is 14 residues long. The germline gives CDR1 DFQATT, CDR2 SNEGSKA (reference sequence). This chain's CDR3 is CSAPTGGWKETQYF. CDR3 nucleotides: TGCAGTGCTCCCACAGGGGGGTGGAAAGAGACCCAGTACTTC.